The sequence of this TCR beta chain was determined in a study of control samples from healthy donors and cancer patients. Method: immunoSEQ multiplex PCR; TCRdb's copy keeps in-frame clones and lacks some. The sample holds some 28,000 clones, 79% seen once. The germline CDR1 and CDR2 sequences are SGDLS and YYNGEE. With 3 bases clipped from V and 6 bases from J, the junction kept 12 bases outside the gene matches. The CDR3 is made up of 16 amino acids. The chain uses TRBV9 and TRBJ2-3, with 8 bases fitting TRBD2. The sequence was collected from a man aged 60 to 75 with head and neck cancer. The source material was PBMCs. CDR3 nucleotide sequence: TGTGCCAGCAGCGGCGCCGGGGGGGAGGGCCACGATACGCAGTATTTT. Its protein product is CASSGAGGEGHDTQYF.